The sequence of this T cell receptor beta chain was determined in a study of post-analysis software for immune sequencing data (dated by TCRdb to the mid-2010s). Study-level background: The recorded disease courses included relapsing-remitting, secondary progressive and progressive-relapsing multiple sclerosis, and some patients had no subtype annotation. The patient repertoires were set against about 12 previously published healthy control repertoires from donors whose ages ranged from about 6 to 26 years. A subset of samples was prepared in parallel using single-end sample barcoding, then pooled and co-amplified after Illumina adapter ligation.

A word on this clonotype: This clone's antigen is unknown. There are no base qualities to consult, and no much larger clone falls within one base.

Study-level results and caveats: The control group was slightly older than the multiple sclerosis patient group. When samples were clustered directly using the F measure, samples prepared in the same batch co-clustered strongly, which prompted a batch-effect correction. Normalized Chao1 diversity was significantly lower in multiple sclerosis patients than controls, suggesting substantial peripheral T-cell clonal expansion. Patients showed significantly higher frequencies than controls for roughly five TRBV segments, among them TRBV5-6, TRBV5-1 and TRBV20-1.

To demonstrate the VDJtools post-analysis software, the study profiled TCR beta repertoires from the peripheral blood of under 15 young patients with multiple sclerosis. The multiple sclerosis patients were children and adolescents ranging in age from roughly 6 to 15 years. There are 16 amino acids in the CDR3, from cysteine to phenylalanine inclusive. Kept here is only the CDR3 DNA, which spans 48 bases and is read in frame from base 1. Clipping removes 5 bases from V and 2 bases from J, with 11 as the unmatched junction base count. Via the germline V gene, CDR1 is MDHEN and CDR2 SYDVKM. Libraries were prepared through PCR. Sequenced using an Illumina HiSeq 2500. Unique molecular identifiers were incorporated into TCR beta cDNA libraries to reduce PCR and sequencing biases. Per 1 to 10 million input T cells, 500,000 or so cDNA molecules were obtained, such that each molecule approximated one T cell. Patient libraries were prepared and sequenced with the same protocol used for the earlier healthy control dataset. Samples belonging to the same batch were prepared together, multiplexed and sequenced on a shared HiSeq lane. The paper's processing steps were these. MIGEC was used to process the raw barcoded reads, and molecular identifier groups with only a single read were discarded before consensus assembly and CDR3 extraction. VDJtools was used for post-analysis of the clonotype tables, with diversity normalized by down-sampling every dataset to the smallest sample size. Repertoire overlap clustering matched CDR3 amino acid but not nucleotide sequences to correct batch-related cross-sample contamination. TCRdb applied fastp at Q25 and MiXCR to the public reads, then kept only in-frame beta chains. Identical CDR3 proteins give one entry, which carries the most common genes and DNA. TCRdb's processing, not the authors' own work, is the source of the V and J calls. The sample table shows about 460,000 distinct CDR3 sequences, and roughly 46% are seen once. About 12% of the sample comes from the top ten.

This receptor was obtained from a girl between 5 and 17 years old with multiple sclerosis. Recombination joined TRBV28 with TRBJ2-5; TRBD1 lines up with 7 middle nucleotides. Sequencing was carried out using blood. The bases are TGTGCCAGCAGTCCGTACAGGGGTGTTAGGCAAGAGACCCAGTACTTC. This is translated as CASSPYRGVRQETQYF.